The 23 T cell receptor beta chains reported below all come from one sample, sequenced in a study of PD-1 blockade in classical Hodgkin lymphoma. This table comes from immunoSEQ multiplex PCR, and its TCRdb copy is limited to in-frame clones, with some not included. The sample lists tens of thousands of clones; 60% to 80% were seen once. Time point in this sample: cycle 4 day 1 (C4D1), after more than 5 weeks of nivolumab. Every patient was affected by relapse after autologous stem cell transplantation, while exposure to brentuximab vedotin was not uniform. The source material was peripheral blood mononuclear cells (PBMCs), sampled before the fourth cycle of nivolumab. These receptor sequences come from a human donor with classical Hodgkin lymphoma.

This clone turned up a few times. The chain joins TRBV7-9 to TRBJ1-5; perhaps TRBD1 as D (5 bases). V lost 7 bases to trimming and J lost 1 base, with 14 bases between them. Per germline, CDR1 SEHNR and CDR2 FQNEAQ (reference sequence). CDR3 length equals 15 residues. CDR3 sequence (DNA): TGTGCCAGCACCGGAGACAGTTTAAGCAATCAGCCCCAGCATTTT. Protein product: CASTGDSLSNQPQHF. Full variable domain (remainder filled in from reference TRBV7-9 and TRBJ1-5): DTGVSQNPRHKITKRGQNVTFRCDPISEHNRLYWYRQTLGQGPEFLTYFQNEAQLEKSRLLSDRFSAERPKGSFSTLEIQRTEQGDSAMYLCASTGDSLSNQPQHFGDGTRLSIL.

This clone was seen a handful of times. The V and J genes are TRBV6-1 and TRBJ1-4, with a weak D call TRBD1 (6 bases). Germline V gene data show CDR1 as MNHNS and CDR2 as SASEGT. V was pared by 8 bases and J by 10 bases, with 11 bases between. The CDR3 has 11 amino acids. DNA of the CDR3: TGTGCCAGCGATAAGGGGGGAAAACTGTTTTTT. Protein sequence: CASDKGGKLFF.

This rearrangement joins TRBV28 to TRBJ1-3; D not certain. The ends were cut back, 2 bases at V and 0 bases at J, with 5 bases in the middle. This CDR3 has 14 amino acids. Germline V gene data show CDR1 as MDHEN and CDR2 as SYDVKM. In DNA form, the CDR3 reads TGTGCCAGCAGTTTACTCCACTCTGGAAACACCATATATTTT. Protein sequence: CASSLLHSGNTIYF. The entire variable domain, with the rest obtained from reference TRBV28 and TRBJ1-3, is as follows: DVKVTQSSRYLVKRTGEKVFLECVQDMDHENMFWYRQDPGLGLRLIYFSYDVKMKEKGDIPEGYSVSREKKERFSLILESASTNQTSMYLCASSLLHSGNTIYFGEGSWLTVV.

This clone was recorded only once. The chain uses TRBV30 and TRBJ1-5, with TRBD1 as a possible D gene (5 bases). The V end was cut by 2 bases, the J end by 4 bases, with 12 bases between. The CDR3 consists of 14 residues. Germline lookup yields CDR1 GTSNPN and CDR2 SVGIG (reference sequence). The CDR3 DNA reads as TGTGCCTGGAGTCAGGGTTTAGGGAATCAGCCCCAGCATTTT. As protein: CAWSQGLGNQPQHF.

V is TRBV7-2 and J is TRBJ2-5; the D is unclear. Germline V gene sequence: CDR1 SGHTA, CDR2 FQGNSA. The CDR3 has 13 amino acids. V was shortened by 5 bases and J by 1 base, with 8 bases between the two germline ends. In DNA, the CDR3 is TGTGCCAGCAGCCGCAGGTTCCAAGAGACCCAGTACTTC. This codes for CASSRRFQETQYF.

The CDR3 here is CASSLGGHQPQHF. The CDR3 DNA follows: TGTGCCAGCAGCTTAGGGGGACACCAGCCCCAGCATTTT. This chain joins TRBV7-8 and TRBJ1-5; a weak D match, TRBD1 (6 bases). The V gene lost 1 base and the J gene lost 7 bases, with 8 bases spanning the gap. The CDR3 runs to 13 residues. CDR1 SGHVS and CDR2 FQNEAQ come from the germline V gene. Looking up the rest from reference TRBV7-8 and TRBJ1-5 gives the full variable domain: GAGVSQSPRYKVAKRGQDVALRCDPISGHVSLFWYQQALGQGPEFLTYFQNEAQLDKSGLPSDRFFAERPEGSVSTLKIQRTQQEDSAVYLCASSLGGHQPQHFGDGTRLSIL.

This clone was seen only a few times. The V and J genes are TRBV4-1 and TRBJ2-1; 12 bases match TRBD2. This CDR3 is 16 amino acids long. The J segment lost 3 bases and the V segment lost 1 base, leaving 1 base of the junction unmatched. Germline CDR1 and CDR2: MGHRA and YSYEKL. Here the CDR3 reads CASSQGLAGDYNEQFF. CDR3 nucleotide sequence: TGCGCCAGCAGCCAAGGACTAGCGGGGGACTACAATGAGCAGTTCTTC.

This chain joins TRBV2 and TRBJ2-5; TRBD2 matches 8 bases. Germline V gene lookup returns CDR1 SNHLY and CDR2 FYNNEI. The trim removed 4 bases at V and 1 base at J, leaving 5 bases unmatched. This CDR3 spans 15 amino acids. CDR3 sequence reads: CASSATGTSQETQYF. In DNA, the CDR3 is TGTGCCAGCAGTGCAACCGGGACTAGCCAAGAGACCCAGTACTTC.

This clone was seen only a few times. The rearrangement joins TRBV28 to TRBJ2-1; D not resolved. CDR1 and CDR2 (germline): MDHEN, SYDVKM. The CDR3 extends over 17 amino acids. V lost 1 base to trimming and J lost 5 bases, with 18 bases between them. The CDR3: CASSLYPDLLVNNEQFF. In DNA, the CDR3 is TGTGCCAGCAGTTTATACCCCGACCTTCTAGTTAACAATGAGCAGTTCTTC.

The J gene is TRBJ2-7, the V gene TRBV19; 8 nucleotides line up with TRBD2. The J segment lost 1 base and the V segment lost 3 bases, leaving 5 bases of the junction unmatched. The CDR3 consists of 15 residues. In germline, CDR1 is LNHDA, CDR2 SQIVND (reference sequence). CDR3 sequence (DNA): TGTGCCAGTAGTATTAAACTAGCGGCATCCTACGAGCAGTACTTC. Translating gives CASSIKLAASYEQYF.

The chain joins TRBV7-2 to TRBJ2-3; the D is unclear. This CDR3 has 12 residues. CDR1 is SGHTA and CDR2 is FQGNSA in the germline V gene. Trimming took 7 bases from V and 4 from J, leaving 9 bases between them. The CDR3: CASNNPPDTQYF. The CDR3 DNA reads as TGTGCCAGCAACAATCCACCAGATACGCAGTATTTT.

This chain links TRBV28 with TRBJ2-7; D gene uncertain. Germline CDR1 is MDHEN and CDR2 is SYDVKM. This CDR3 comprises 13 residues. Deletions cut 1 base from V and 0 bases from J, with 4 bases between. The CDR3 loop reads CASSLSSSYEQYF. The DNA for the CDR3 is TGTGCCAGCAGTTTATCCAGCTCCTACGAGCAGTACTTC. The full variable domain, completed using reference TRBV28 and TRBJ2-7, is DVKVTQSSRYLVKRTGEKVFLECVQDMDHENMFWYRQDPGLGLRLIYFSYDVKMKEKGDIPEGYSVSREKKERFSLILESASTNQTSMYLCASSLSSSYEQYFGPGTRLTVT.

In DNA form, the CDR3 reads TGTGCCAGCAGCGTAGAGCCCCTGAGCGCAGATACGCAGTATTTT. This translates into CASSVEPLSADTQYF. The V and J genes are TRBV9 and TRBJ2-3, with D unresolved. Trimming stripped 0 bases from V and 4 bases from J, with 12 bases between. The CDR3 extends over 15 amino acids. Germline V gene data show CDR1 as SGDLS and CDR2 as YYNGEE. Filled out from reference TRBV9 and TRBJ2-3, the complete variable domain reads DSGVTQTPKHLITATGQRVTLRCSPRSGDLSVYWYQQSLDQGLQFLIQYYNGEERAKGNILERFSAQQFPDLHSELNLSSLELGDSALYFCASSVEPLSADTQYFGPGTRLTVL.

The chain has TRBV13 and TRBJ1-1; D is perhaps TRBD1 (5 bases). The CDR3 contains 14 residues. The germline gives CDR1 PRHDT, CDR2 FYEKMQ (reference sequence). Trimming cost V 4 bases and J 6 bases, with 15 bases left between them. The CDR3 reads CASSYRDRSAEAFF. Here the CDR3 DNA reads TGTGCCAGCAGCTACCGGGACCGGTCGGCTGAAGCTTTCTTT.

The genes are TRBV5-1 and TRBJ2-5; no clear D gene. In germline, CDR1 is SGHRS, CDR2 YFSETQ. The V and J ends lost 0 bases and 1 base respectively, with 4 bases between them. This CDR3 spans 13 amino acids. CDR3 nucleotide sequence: TGCGCCAGCAGCTTGGTTGTCCAAGAGACCCAGTACTTC. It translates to CASSLVVQETQYF.

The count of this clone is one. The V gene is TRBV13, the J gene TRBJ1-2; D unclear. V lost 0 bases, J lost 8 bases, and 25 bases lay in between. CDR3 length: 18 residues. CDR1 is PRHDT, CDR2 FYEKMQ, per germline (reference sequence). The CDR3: CASSLGGRRLLSGYGYTF. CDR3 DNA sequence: TGTGCCAGCAGCTTAGGAGGTAGACGGTTATTAAGTGGTTACGGCTACACCTTC.

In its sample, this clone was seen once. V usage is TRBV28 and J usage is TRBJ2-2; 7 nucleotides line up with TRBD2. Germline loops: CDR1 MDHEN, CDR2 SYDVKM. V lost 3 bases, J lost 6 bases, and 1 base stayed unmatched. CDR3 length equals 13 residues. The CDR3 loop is CASSLGGAGELFF. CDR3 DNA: TGTGCCAGCAGTTTGGGAGGGGCCGGGGAGCTGTTTTTT.

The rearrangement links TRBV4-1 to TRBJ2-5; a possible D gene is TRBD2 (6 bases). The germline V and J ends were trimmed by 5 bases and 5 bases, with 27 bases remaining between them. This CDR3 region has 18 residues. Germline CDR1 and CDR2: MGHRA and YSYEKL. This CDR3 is CASSLYTGDGGRWETQYF. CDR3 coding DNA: TGCGCCAGCAGCTTATATACGGGGGACGGAGGGCGGTGGGAGACCCAGTACTTC.

CDR3 loop: CASTRDSNTEAFF. The CDR3 DNA follows: TGCGCCAGCACCCGAGACAGTAACACTGAAGCTTTCTTT. The chain is built from TRBV5-1 and TRBJ1-1; D is possibly TRBD1 (5 bases). Per the germline V gene, CDR1 is SGHRS and CDR2 is YFSETQ. The CDR3 is 13 residues long. V gave up 6 bases and J gave up 2 bases, with 11 bases separating them.

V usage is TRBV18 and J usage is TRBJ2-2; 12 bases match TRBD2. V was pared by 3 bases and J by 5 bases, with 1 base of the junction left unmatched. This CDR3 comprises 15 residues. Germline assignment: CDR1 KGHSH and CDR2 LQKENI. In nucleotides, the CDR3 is TGTGCCAGCTCACCCGGGACTAGCGGGACCGGGGAGCTGTTTTTT. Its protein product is CASSPGTSGTGELFF.

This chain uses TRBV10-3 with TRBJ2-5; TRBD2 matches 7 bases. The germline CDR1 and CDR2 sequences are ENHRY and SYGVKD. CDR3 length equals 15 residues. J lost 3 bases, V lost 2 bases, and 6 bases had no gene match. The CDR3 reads CAISEPNSGEETQYF. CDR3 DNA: TGTGCCATCAGTGAGCCCAACAGCGGGGAAGAGACCCAGTACTTC.

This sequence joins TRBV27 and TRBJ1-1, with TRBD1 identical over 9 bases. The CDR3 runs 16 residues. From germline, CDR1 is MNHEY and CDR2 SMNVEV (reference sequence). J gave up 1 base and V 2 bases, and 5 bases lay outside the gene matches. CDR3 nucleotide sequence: TGTGCCAGCAGTTTAACCTGGACAGGGGCGAACACTGAAGCTTTCTTT. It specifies CASSLTWTGANTEAFF.

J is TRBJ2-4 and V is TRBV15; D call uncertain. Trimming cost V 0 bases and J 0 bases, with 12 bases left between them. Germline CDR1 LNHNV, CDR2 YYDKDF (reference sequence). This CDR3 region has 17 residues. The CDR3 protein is CATSREFSLLAKNIQYF. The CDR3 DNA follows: TGTGCCACCAGCAGAGAGTTTAGCCTACTAGCCAAAAACATTCAGTACTTC.